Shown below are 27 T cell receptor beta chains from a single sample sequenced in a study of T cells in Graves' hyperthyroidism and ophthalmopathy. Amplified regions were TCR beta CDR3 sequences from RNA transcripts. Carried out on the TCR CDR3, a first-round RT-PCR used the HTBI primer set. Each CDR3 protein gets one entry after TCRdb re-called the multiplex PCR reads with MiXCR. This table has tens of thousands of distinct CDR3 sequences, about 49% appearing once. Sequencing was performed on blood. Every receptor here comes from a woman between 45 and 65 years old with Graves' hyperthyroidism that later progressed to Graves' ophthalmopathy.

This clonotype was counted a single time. The CDR3 bases are TGTGCCAGTAGGAGAGACAGGGGCGATGGCTACACCTTC. Protein sequence: CASRRDRGDGYTF. The chain has TRBV19 and TRBJ1-2, with 8 bases identical to TRBD1. V was pared by 6 bases and J by 6 bases, with 6 bases of the junction left unmatched. Germline values: CDR1 LNHDA, CDR2 SQIVND (reference sequence). This CDR3 has 13 amino acids.

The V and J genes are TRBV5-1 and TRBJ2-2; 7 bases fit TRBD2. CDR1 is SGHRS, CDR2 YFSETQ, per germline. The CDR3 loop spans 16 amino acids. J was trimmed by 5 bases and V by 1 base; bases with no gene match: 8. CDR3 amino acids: CASSLRLAVGTGELFF. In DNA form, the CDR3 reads TGCGCCAGCAGCTTGCGGCTAGCGGTAGGGACCGGGGAGCTGTTTTTT.

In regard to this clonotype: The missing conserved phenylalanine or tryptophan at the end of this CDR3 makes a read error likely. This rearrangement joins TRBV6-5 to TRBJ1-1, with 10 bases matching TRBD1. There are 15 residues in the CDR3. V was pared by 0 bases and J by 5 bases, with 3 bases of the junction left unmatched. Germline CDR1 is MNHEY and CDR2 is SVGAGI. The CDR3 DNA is TGTGCCAGCAGTTACTCGACAGGGGGCTTAACTGAAGCTTTCTTG. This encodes CASSYSTGGLTEAFL.

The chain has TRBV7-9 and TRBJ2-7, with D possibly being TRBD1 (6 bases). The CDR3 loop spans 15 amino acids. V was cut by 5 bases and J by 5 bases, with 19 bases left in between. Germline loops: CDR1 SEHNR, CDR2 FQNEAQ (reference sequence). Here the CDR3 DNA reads TGTGCCAGCAGCGCGGAAGAAACAGGGACAAACGAGCAGTACTTC. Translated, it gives CASSAEETGTNEQYF.

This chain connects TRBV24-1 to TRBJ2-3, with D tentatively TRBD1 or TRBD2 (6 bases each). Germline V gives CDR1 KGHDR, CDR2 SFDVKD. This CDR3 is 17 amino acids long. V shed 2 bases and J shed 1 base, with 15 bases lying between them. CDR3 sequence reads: CATSDSLGGSGTDTQYF. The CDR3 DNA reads TGTGCCACCAGTGATTCTCTCGGGGGCTCTGGCACAGATACGCAGTATTTT.

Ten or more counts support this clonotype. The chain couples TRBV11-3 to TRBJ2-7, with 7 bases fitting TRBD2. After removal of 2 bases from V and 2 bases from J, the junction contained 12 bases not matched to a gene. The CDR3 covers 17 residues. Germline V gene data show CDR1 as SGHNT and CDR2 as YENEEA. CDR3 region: CASSLRASGMKAYEQYF. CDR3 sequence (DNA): TGTGCCAGCAGCTTAAGGGCTAGCGGAATGAAGGCCTACGAGCAGTACTTC. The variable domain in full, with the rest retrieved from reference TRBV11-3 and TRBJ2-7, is EAGVVQSPRYKIIEKKQPVAFWCNPISGHNTLYWYLQNLGQGPELLIRYENEEAVDDSQLPKDRFSAERLKGVDSTLKIQPAELGDSAVYLCASSLRASGMKAYEQYFGPGTRLTVT.

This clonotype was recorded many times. The CDR3 coding sequence is TGTGCCAGCAGCTTAGTTCCGGGGGGTGCAACTAATGAAAAACTGTTTTTT. Its protein is CASSLVPGGATNEKLFF. V usage is TRBV11-3 and J usage is TRBJ1-4, with D perhaps TRBD1 (5 bases). Germline CDR1 and CDR2: SGHNT and YENEEA. With 1 base removed from V and 0 bases from J, the gap between germline ends came to 12 bases. The CDR3 sequence is 17 residues long.

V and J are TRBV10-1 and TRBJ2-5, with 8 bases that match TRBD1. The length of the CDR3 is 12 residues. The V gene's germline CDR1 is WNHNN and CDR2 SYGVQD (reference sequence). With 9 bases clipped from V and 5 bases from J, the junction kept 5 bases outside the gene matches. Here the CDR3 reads CASQGAGETQYF. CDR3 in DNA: TGCGCCAGTCAGGGGGCGGGCGAGACCCAGTACTTC.

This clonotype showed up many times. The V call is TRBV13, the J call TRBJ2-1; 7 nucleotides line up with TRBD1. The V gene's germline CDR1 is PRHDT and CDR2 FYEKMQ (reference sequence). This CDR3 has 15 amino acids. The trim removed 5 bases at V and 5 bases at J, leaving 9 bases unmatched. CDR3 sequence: CASSLKTGNNNEQFF. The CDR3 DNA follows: TGTGCCAGCAGCCTAAAGACAGGGAATAACAATGAGCAGTTCTTC.

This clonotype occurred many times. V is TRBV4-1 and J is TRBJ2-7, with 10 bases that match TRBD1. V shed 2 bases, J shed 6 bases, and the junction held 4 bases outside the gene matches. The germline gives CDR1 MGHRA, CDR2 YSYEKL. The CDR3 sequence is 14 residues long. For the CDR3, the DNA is TGCGCCAGCAGCCAAAGGGGACAGGGGCCCGAGCAGTACTTC. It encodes CASSQRGQGPEQYF.

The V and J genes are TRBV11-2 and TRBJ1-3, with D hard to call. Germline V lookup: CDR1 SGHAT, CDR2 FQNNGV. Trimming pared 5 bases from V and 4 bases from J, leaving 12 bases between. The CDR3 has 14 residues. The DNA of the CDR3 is TGTGCCAGCAGCAATCCGGGTGGCGGAAACACCATATATTTT. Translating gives CASSNPGGGNTIYF.

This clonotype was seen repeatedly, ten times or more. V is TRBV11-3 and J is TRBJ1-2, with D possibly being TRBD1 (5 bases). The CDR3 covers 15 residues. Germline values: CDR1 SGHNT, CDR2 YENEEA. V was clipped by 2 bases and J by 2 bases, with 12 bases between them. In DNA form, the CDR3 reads TGTGCCAGCAGCTTACGCGGGACGGAGAACTATGGCTACACCTTC. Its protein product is CASSLRGTENYGYTF.

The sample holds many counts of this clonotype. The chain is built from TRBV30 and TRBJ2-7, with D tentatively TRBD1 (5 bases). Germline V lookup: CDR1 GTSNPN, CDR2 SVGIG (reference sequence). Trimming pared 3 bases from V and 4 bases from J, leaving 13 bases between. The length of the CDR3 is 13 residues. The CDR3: CAWSVRVPYEQYF. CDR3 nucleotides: TGTGCCTGGAGCGTCAGGGTCCCTTACGAGCAGTACTTC.

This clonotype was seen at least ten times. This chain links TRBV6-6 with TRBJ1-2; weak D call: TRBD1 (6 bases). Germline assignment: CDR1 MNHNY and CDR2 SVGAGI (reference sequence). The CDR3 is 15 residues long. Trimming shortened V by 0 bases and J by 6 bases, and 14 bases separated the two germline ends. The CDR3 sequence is CASSYSSQGMNGYTF. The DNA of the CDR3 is TGTGCCAGCAGTTACTCGTCTCAGGGGATGAATGGCTACACCTTC.

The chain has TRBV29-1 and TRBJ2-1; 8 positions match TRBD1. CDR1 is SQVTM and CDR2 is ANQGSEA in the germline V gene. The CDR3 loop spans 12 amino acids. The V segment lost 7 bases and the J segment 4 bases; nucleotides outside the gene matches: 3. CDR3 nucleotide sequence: TGCAGCGCCTGGACAGGGTACAATGAGCAGTTCTTC. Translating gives CSAWTGYNEQFF.

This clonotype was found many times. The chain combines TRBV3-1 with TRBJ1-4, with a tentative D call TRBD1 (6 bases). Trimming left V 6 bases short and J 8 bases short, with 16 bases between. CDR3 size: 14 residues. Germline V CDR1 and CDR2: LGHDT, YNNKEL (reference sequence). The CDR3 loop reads CASSHKQGGEKLFF. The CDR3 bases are TGTGCCAGCAGTCATAAACAGGGAGGGGAAAAACTGTTTTTT.

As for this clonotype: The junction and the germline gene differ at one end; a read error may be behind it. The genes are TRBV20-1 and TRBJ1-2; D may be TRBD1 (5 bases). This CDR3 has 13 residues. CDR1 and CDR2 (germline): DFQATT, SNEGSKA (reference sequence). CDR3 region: CSESGGGNYGYTF. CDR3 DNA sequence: TGCAGTGAATCCGGGGGAGGAAACTACGGCTACACCTTC.

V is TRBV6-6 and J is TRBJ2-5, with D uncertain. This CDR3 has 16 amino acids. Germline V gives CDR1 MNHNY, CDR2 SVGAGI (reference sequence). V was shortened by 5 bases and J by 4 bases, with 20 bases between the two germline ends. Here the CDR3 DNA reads TGTGCCAGCAGTCTACTTGGTGACCAGTCCTCAGAGACCCAGTACTTC. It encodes CASSLLGDQSSETQYF.

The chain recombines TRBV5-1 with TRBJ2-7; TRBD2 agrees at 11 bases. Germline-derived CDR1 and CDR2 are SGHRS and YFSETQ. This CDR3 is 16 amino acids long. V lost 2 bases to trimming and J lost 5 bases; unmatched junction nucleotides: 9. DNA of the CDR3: TGCGCCAGCAGCTTCGGGATGACTAGCGGGATTAACGAGCAGTACTTC. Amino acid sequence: CASSFGMTSGINEQYF.

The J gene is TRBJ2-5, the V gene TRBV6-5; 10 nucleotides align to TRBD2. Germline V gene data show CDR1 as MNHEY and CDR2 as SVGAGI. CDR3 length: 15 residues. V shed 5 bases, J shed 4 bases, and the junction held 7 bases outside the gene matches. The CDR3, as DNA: TGTGCCAGCAGTCCTCAACTAGCGGGACGAGAGACCCAGTACTTC. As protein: CASSPQLAGRETQYF.

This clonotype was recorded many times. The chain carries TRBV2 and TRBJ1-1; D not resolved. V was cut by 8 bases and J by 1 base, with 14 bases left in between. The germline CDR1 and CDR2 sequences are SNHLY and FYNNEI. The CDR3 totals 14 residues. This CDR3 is CASSVVGKNTEAFF. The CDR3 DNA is TGTGCCAGCTCTGTCGTTGGGAAGAACACTGAAGCTTTCTTT.

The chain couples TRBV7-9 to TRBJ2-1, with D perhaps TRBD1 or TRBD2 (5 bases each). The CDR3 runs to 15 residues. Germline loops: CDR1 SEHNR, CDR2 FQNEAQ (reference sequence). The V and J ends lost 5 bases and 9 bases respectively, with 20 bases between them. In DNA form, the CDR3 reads TGTGCCAGCAGCGGCCGGGACGGGGAGAGGGGTGAGCAGTTCTTC. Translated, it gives CASSGRDGERGEQFF.

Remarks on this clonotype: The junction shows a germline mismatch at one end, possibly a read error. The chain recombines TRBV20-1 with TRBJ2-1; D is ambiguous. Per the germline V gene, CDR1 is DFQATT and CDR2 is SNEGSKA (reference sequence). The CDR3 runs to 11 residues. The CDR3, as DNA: TGCAGTGCTAGACCCTATAATGGGCAGTTCTTC. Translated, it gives CSARPYNGQFF.

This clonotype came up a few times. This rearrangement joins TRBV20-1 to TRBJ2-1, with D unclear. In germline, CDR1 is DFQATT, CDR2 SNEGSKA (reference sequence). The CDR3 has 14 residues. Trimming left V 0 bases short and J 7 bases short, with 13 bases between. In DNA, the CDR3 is TGCAGTGCTAGAGATCCGGCAGGCCATAATGAGCAGTTCTTC. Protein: CSARDPAGHNEQFF.

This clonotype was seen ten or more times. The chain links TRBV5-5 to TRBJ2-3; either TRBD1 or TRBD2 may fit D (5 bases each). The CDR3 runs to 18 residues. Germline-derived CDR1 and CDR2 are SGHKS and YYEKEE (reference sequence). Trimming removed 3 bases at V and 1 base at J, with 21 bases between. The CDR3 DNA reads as TGTGCCAGCAGCTCCCGCCACCCTGTCGGGACCCGCACAGATACGCAGTATTTT. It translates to CASSSRHPVGTRTDTQYF.

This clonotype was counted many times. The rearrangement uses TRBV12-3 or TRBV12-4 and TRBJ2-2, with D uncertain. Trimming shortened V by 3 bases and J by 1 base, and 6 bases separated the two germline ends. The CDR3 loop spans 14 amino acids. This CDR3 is CASSFYGNTGELFF. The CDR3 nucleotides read TGTGCCAGCAGTTTCTATGGGAACACCGGGGAGCTGTTTTTT.

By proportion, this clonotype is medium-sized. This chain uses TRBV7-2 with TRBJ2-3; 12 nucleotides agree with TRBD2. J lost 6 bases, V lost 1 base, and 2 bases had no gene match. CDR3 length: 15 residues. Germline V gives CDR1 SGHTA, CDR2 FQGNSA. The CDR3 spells CASSLGGTSGDTQYF. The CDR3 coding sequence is TGTGCCAGCAGCTTAGGTGGGACTAGCGGGGATACGCAGTATTTT.